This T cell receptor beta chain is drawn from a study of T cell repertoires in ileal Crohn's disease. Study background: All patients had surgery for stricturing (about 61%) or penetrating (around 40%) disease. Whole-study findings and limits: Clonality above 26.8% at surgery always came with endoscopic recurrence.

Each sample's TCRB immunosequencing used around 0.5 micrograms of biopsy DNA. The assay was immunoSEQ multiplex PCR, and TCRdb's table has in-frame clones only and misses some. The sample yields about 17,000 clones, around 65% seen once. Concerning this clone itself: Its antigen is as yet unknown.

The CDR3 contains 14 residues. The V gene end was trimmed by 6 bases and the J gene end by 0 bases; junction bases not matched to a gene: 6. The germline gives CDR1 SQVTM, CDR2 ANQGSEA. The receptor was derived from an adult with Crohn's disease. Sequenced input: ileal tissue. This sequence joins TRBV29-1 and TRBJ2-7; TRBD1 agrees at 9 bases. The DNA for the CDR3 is TGCAGCGTCCGGACAGGGGACAACTCCTACGAGCAGTACTTC. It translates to CSVRTGDNSYEQYF.